This section outlines one T cell receptor (beta chain) sequence together with its context. Its antigen is still unknown. Its ends do not fully match the called genes, so a read error is possible. This specimen comes from a study of post-analysis software for immune sequencing data. General study findings and limits: The five TRBV segments detected at higher frequency in patients than in controls included TRBV5-6, TRBV5-1 and TRBV20-1. When compared against controls, multiple sclerosis patients showed significantly lower normalized Chao1 diversity. Those samples that were prepared in the same batch co-clustered strongly by F measure.

Unique molecular identifiers were carried by the TCR beta cDNA libraries. It was from about 0.94 to 9.7 million T cells that about half a million cDNA molecules came. TCRdb redid the calling of the PCR reads with MiXCR, one entry per CDR3 protein. Among around 160,000 distinct CDR3 sequences listed, around 34% were seen once. CDR1 MGHDK and CDR2 SYGVNS come from the germline V gene. This CDR3 contains 10 residues. The chain carries TRBV25-1 and TRBJ1-2; D call uncertain. The TCR originated in a girl between 10 and 17 years old with multiple sclerosis. The sequences come from blood, collected after autologous hematopoietic stem cell transplantation. CDR3 sequence reads: CASYNYGDTF. In DNA form, the CDR3 reads TGTGCCAGCTATAACTATGGCGACACCTTC.